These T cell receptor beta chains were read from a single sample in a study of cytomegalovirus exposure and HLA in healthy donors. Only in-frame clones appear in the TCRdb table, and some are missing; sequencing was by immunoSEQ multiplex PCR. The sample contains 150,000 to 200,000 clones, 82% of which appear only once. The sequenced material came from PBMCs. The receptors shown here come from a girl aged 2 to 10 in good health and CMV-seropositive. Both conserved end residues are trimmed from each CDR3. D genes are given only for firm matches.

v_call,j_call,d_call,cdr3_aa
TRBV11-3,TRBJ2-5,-,ASSFREGGETQY
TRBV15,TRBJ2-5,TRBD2,ATSRGGLAGGETQY
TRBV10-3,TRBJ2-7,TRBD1,AISESTGTGSYEQY
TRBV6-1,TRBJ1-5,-,ASEAGLTDPQH
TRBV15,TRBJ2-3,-,ATSRDRTRSGSPDTQY
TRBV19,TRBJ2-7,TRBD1,ASSRGTVYYEQY
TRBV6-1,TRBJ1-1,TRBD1,ASRQGWRAEAF
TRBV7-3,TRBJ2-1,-,ASSLTWASSDEQF
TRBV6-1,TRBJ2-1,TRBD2,ASCSGRKPYNEQF
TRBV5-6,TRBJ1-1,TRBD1,ASSSFRGPMNTEAF
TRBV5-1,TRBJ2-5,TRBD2,ASSAGRLADQETQY
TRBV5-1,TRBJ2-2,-,ASSLTGNTGELF
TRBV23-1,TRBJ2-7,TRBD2,ASSQWVRRLAGGLYEQY
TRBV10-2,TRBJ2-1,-,ASNVAPNNEQF
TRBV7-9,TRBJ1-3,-,ASTPAGNTIY
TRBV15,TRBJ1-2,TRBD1,ATSRDPQGGYGYT